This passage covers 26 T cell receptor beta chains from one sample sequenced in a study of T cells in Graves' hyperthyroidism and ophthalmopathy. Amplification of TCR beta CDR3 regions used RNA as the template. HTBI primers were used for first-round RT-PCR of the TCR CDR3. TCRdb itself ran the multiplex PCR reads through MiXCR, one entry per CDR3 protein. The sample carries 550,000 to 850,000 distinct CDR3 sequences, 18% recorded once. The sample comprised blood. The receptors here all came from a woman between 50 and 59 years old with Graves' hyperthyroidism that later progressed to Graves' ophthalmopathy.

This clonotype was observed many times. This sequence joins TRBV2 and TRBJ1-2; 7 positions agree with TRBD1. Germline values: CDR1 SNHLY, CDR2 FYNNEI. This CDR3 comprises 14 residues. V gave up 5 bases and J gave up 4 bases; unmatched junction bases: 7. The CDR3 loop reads CASSSRTGVYGYTF. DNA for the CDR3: TGTGCCAGCAGTTCCAGGACAGGCGTCTATGGCTACACCTTC.

CDR3 coding DNA: TGTGCCAGCAGCCCTTTGAGGACAGGGGACACCGGGGAGCTGTTTTTT. Its translation is CASSPLRTGDTGELFF. The V and J genes are TRBV5-6 and TRBJ2-2, with 9 positions matching TRBD1. CDR1 is SGHDT, CDR2 YYEEEE, per germline. This CDR3 comprises 16 residues. J lost 3 bases, V lost 4 bases, and 7 bases had no gene match.

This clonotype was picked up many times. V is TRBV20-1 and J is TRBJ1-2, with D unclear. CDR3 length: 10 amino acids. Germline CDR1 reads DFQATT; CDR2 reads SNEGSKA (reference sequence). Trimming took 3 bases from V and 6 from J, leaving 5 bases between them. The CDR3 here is CSARVHGYTF. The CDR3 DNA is TGCAGTGCTAGGGTGCATGGCTACACCTTC.

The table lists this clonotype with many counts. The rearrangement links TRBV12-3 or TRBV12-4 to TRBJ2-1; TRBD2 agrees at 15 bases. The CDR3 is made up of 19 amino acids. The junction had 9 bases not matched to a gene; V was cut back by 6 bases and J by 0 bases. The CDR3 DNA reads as TGTGCCAGCAGCCCCGGGACTAGCGGGGGGCTGAGCTCCTACAATGAGCAGTTCTTC. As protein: CASSPGTSGGLSSYNEQFF.

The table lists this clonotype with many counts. CDR3 in amino acids: CASRDRSGGELFF. The CDR3, as DNA: TGTGCCAGCCGGGACAGATCGGGCGGGGAGCTGTTTTTT. This rearrangement joins TRBV11-3 to TRBJ2-2, with 7 bases lining up with TRBD1. Trimming at V came to 8 bases and at J to 7 bases, leaving 7 bases not matched to a gene. Germline V gives CDR1 SGHNT, CDR2 YENEEA. There are 13 residues in the CDR3.

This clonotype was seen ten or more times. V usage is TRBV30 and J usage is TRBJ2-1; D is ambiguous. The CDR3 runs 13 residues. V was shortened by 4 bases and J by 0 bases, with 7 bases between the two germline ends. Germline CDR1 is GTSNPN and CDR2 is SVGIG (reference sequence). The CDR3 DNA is TGTGCCTGGACAGTTGGCTCCTACAATGAGCAGTTCTTC. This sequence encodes CAWTVGSYNEQFF.

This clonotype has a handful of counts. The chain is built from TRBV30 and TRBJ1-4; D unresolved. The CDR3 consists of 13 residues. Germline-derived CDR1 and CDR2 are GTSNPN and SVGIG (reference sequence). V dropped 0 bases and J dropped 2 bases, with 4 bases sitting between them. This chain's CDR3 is CAWSVKTNEKLFF. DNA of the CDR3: TGTGCCTGGAGTGTAAAGACTAATGAAAAACTGTTTTTT.

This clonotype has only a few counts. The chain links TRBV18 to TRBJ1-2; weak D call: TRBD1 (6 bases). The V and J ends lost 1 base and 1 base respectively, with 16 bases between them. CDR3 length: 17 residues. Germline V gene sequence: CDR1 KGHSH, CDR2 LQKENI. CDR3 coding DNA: TGTGCCAGCTCACCACAAAAGACAGGTTTTGTTAACTATGGCTACACCTTC. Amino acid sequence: CASSPQKTGFVNYGYTF.

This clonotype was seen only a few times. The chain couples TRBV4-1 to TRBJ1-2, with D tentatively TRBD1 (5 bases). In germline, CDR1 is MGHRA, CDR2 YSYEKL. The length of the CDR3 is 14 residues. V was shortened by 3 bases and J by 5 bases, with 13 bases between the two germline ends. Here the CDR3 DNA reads TGCGCCAGCAGCCAGGACGGGACGCTTTATGGCTACACCTTC. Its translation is CASSQDGTLYGYTF.

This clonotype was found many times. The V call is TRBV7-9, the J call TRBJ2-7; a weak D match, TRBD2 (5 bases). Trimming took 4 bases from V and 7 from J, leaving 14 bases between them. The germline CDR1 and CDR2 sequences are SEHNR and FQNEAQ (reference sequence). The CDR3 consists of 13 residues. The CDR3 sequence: CASSSGNSGEQYF. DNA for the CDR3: TGTGCCAGCAGCTCCGGGAACTCCGGGGAGCAGTACTTC.

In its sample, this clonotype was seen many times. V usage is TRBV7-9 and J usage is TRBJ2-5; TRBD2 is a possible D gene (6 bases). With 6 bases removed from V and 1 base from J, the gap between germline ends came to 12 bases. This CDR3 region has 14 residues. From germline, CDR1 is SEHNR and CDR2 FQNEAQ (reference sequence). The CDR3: CASRLGGIQETQYF. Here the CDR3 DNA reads TGTGCCAGCAGGCTAGGCGGGATCCAAGAGACCCAGTACTTC. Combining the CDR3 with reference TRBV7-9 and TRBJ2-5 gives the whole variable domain DTGVSQNPRHKITKRGQNVTFRCDPISEHNRLYWYRQTLGQGPEFLTYFQNEAQLEKSRLLSDRFSAERPKGSFSTLEIQRTEQGDSAMYLCASRLGGIQETQYFGPGTRLLVL.

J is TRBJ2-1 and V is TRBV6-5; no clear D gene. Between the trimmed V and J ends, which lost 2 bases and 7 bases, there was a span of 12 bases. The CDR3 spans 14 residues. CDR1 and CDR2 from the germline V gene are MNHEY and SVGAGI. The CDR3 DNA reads TGTGCCAGCAGTTACCATGGCGTGGAGAATGAGCAGTTCTTC. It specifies CASSYHGVENEQFF.

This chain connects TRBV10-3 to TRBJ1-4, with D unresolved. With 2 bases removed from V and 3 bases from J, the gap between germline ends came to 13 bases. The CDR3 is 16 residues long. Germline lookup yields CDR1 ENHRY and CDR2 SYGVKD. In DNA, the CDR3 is TGTGCCATCAGTGAGCCGCGCATAGTCCCTAATGAAAAACTGTTTTTT. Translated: CAISEPRIVPNEKLFF.

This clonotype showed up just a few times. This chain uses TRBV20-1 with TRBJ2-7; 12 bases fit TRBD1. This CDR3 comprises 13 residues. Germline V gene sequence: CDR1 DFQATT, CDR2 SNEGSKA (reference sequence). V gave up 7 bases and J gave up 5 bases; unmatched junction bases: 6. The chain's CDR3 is CSVPGQGAHEQYF. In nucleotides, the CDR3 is TGCAGTGTACCGGGACAGGGGGCCCACGAGCAGTACTTC.

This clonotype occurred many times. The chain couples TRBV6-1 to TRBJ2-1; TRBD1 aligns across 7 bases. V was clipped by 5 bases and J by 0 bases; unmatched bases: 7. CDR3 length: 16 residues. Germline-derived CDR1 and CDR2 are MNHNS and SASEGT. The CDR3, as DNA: TGTGCCAGCAGTAAACGGACAGGAGACTCCTACAATGAGCAGTTCTTC. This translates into CASSKRTGDSYNEQFF.

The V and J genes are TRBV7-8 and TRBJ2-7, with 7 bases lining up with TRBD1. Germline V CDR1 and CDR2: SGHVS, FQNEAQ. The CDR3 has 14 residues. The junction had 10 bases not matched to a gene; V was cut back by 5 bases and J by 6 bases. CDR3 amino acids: CASSPRDSGSEQYF. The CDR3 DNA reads TGTGCCAGCAGCCCCCGGGACAGTGGTAGCGAGCAGTACTTC.

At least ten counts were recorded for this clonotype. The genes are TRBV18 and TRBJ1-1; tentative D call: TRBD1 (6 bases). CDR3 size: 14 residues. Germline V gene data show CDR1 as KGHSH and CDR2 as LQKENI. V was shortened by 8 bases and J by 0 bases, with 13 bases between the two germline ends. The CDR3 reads CASNRQELNTEAFF. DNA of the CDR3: TGTGCCAGCAACAGACAGGAGTTGAACACTGAAGCTTTCTTT.

CDR3 amino acids: CASSESSQDHF. In nucleotides, the CDR3 is TGTGCCAGCAGTGAAAGTTCTCAGGACCACTTT. The rearrangement joins TRBV2 to TRBJ1-6; the D is unclear. V was trimmed by 2 bases and J by 18 bases, leaving 11 bases between them. Germline-derived CDR1 and CDR2 are SNHLY and FYNNEI. The CDR3 sequence is 11 residues long.

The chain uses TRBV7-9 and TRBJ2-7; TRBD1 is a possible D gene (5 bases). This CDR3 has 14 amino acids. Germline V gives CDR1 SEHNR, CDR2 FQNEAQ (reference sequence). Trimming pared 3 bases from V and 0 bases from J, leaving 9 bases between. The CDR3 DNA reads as TGTGCCAGCAGCTTCGACAGATTCTCCTACGAGCAGTACTTC. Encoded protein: CASSFDRFSYEQYF.

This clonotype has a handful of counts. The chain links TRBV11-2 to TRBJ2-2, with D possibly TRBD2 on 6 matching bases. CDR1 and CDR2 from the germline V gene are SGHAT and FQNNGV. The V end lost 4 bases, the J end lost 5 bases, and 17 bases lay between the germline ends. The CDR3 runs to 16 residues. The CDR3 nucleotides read TGTGCCAGCAGCTACGGGCGGGGTCCGTGGACCGGGGAGCTGTTTTTT. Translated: CASSYGRGPWTGELFF. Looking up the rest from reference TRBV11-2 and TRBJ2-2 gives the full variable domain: EAGVAQSPRYKIIEKRQSVAFWCNPISGHATLYWYQQILGQGPKLLIQFQNNGVVDDSQLPKDRFSAERLKGVDSTLKIQPAKLEDSAVYLCASSYGRGPWTGELFFGEGSRLTVL.

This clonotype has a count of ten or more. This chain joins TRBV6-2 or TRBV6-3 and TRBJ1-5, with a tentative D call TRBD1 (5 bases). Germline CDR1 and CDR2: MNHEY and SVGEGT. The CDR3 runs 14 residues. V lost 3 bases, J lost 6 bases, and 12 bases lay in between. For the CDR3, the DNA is TGTGCCAGCAGTTATACTGGGGGAGCTCAGCCCCAGCATTTT. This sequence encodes CASSYTGGAQPQHF.

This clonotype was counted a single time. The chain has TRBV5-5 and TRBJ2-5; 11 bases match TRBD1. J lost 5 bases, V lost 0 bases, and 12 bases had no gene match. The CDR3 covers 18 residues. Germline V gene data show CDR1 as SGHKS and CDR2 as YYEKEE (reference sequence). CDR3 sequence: CASSLAGGQGEYIETQYF. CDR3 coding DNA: TGTGCCAGCAGCTTGGCGGGGGGACAGGGGGAATATATCGAGACCCAGTACTTC.

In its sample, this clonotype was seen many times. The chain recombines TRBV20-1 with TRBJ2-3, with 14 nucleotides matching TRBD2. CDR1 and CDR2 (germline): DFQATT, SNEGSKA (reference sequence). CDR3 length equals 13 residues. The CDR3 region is CIGTSGGPDTQYF. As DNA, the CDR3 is TGCATTGGGACTAGCGGGGGTCCAGATACGCAGTATTTT.

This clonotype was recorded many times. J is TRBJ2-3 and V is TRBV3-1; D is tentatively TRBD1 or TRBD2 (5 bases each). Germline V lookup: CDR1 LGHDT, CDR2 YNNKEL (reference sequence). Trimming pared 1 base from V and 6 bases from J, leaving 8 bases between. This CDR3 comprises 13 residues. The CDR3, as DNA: TGTGCCAGCAGCCAAGGAGGGGTCGATACGCAGTATTTT. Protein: CASSQGGVDTQYF.

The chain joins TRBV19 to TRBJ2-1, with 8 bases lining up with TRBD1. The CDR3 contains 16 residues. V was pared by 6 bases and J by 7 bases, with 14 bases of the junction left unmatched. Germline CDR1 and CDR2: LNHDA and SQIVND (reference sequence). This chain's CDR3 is CASSVIWTGLENEQFF. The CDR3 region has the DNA TGTGCCAGTAGCGTAATTTGGACAGGGCTGGAAAATGAGCAGTTCTTC.

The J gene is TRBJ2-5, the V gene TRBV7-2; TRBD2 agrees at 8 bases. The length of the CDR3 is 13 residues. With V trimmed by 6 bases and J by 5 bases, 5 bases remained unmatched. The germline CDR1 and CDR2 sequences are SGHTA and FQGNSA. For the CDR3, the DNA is TGTGCCAGCAGTGGTATAGCGGGGGAGACCCAGTACTTC. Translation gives CASSGIAGETQYF. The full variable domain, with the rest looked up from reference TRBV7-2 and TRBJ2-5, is GAGVSQSPSNKVTEKGKDVELRCDPISGHTALYWYRQSLGQGLEFLIYFQGNSAPDKSGLPSDRFSAERTGGSVSTLTIQRTQQEDSAVYLCASSGIAGETQYFGPGTRLLVL.